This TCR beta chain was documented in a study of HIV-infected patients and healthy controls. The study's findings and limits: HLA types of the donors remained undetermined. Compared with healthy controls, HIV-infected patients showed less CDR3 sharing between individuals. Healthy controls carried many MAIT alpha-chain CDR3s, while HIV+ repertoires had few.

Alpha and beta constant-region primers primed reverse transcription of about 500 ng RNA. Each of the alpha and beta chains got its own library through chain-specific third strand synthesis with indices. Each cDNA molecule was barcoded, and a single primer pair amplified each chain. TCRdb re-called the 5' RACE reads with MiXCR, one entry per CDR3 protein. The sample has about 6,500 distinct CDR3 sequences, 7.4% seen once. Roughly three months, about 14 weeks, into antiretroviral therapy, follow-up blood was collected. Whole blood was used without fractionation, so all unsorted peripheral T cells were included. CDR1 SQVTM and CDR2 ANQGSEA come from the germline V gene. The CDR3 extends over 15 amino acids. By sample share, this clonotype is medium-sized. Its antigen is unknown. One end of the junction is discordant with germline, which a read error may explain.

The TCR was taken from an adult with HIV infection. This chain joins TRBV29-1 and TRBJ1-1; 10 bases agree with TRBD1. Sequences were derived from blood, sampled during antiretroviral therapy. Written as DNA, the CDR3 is TGCAGCGCTGAAGCTCCCGGGACAGGGGCCACTGAAGCTTTCTTT. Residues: CSAEAPGTGATEAFF.